The rows below give T cell receptor beta chains drawn from one sample of a study of CXCR3-negative and CXCR3-positive naive CD8 T cells. TCRdb reanalyzed the 5' RACE reads, giving one entry per CDR3 protein sequence and no DNA. The table for this sample gives about 38,000 distinct CDR3 sequences. The sample taken for sequencing was memory CD8+ T cells from blood. Receptors originate from a human donor in good health. Some clones in this sample may be carry-over from other donors' samples. Each CDR3 is given with its conserved first and last residue. Not every row has a clone size; where given, it reads once, few, many or a size class.

V	J	size	CDR3
TRBV5-1	TRBJ2-2	NA	CASSLSGGTGELFF
TRBV6-5	TRBJ2-2	NA	CASSYREDGELFF
TRBV5-5	TRBJ2-2	NA	CASSLAANTGELFF
TRBV7-2	TRBJ1-5	NA	CASSLPTDRTLGSNQPQHF
TRBV7-3	TRBJ2-7	NA	CASSLGLVGSDEQYF
TRBV7-9	TRBJ1-3	NA	CASSTLMGSSGNTIYF
TRBV27	TRBJ2-7	NA	CASSTRQGAREQYF
TRBV20-1	TRBJ2-2	NA	CSARELAGDTGELFF
TRBV28	TRBJ1-6	NA	CASSLLTGYNSPLHF
TRBV7-3	TRBJ2-3	NA	CASSSSGGAVADTQYF
TRBV20-1	TRBJ2-7	NA	CSARDPRADYEQYF
TRBV28	TRBJ1-2	NA	CASSLGQGVGYGYTF
TRBV2	TRBJ1-6	NA	CASRDRAYSPLHF
TRBV7-2	TRBJ1-1	NA	CASSLVTGGISTEAFF
TRBV11-2	TRBJ1-1	NA	CASISDRGVTEAFF
TRBV29-1	TRBJ2-1	NA	CSVAFLLLNEQFF
TRBV20-1	TRBJ1-2	NA	CSARVTRTPYGYTF
TRBV7-2	TRBJ2-7	NA	CASSLVGGLEEQYF
TRBV19	TRBJ1-1	NA	CATMKSPHTEAFF
TRBV19	TRBJ2-2	NA	CASRFAGELFF
TRBV20-1	TRBJ2-7	NA	CSARDGTGVYEQYF
TRBV20-1	TRBJ2-7	NA	CSAGGAGYEQYF
TRBV28	TRBJ2-3	NA	CASSYSVGDTQYF
TRBV12-3/TRBV12-4	TRBJ2-3	NA	CASSRSGREVDTQYF
TRBV29-1	TRBJ2-1	NA	CSVDGTSGSSYNEQFF
TRBV29-1	TRBJ1-1	NA	CSASENTEAFF
TRBV4-2	TRBJ1-1	NA	CASSQEAGTGFEAFF
TRBV20-1	TRBJ2-1	medium-sized	CSASDGASSYNEQFF
TRBV6-5	TRBJ2-3	medium-sized	CASSYSGASTDTQYF
TRBV24-1	TRBJ2-1	NA	CATSDPGTSGGQYNEQFF
TRBV5-1	TRBJ2-7	NA	CASSLGPDVYF
TRBV6-2/TRBV6-3	TRBJ2-7	NA	CASSLDRAAYEQYF
TRBV20-1	TRBJ1-1	medium-sized	CSVRRGNTEAFF
TRBV28	TRBJ2-3	NA	CASIDRGSADTQYF
TRBV21-1	TRBJ2-7	NA	CASSRNPPGREQYF